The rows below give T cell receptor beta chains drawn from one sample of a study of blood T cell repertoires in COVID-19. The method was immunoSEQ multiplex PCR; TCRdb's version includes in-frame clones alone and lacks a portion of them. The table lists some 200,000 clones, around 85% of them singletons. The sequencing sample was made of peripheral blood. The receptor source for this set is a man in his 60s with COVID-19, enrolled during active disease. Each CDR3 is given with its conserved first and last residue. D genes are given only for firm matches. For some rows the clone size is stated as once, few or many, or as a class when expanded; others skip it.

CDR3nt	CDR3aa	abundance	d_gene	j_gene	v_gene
TGTGCCAGCTCACGAGACAGGGGGACCGGCTACACCTTC	CASSRDRGTGYTF	.	TRBD1	TRBJ1-2	TRBV18
TGTGCCAGCAGTTTGGGGGGTATTTCCTACGAGCAGTACTTC	CASSLGGISYEQYF	.	.	TRBJ2-7	TRBV28
TGCGCCAGCATGACAGGATCAAAAGAGACCCAGTACTTC	CASMTGSKETQYF	once	.	TRBJ2-5	TRBV10-1
TGCGCCAGCAGTGCTAACAGGGGGCTGAATGGCTACACCTTC	CASSANRGLNGYTF	.	TRBD1	TRBJ1-2	TRBV10-1
TGTGCCAGTAGTGTTAACAGGCCTAGCAATCAGCCCCAGCATTTT	CASSVNRPSNQPQHF	.	.	TRBJ1-5	TRBV19
TGTGCCAGCAGTGTACCCGGGACAGGGAACGAGCAGTACTTC	CASSVPGTGNEQYF	.	TRBD1	TRBJ2-7	TRBV25-1
TGTGCCAGCAGCTTACGTGGGGGGTATAAATATGCTTTCTTT	CASSLRGGYKYAFF	.	.	TRBJ1-1	TRBV7-2
TGTGCCAGCAGCCTGGCTAGCGGGAAGCGTATAGATACGCAGTATTTT	CASSLASGKRIDTQYF	.	TRBD2	TRBJ2-3	TRBV7-9
TGTGCCAGCAGCCGAGGGACAGCTAGCAATCAGCCCCAGCATTTT	CASSRGTASNQPQHF	.	TRBD1	TRBJ1-5	TRBV9
TGTGCCAGTAGTATAGATTATGGGACTAGTACTCGAGAGCAGTACTTC	CASSIDYGTSTREQYF	.	TRBD2	TRBJ2-7	TRBV19
TGTGCCAGCAGCGGAGGCGCCCTGAGCTCCTACGAGCAGTACTTC	CASSGGALSSYEQYF	.	.	TRBJ2-7	TRBV2
TGTGCCAGCAGTTACCCTAGCGGGGGGGAAGAGACCCAGTACTTC	CASSYPSGGEETQYF	.	TRBD2	TRBJ2-5	TRBV6-5
TGTGCCAGCAGCGTAGGACAGATCGACAATGAGCAGTTCTTC	CASSVGQIDNEQFF	.	.	TRBJ2-1	TRBV11-3
TGTGCCAGCAGCTTAACGGGGGACAGGTCTCACAATGAGCAGTTCTTC	CASSLTGDRSHNEQFF	.	TRBD1	TRBJ2-1	TRBV7-3
TGTGCCAGTAGTATCGCAGGGAGGGTCTCTTCGGGCTACACCTTC	CASSIAGRVSSGYTF	.	.	TRBJ1-2	TRBV19
TGTGCCACCTCGAGGATCCCGAACACCGGGGAGCTGTTTTTT	CATSRIPNTGELFF	.	.	TRBJ2-2	TRBV6-4
TGTGCCAGCAGTCTCGTCAGGGGACAAGAGACCCAGTACTTC	CASSLVRGQETQYF	.	.	TRBJ2-5	TRBV6-6
TGTGCCAGCTCAGAGCGGGTACTACCCGGGGAGCTGTTTTTT	CASSERVLPGELFF	once	.	TRBJ2-2	TRBV18
TGCAGCACTCGAGTAGGGGACAATGAGCAGTTCTTC	CSTRVGDNEQFF	.	.	TRBJ2-1	TRBV29-1
TGCGCCTCACGAGCGACAGGGGGCATTTCACCCCTCCACTTT	CASRATGGISPLHF	.	TRBD1	TRBJ1-6	TRBV5-1
TGTGCCACCAGTACAGGTCAGGGCGCTTCGAACACCGGGGAGCTGTTTTTT	CATSTGQGASNTGELFF	.	.	TRBJ2-2	TRBV15
TGTGCCATCAGTGAGATGGGAGATAACTATGGCTACACCTTC	CAISEMGDNYGYTF	.	.	TRBJ1-2	TRBV10-3
TGTGCCAGCAGTTTAGACAGGGGATGGACTGAAGCTTTCTTT	CASSLDRGWTEAFF	.	TRBD1	TRBJ1-1	TRBV6-5
TGTGCCAGCAGTGAACAGGGGGTCAACTATGGCTACACCTTC	CASSEQGVNYGYTF	.	TRBD1	TRBJ1-2	TRBV6-1
TGTGCCAGCAGTGCCCCCCACAGGGTAGGCACTGAAGCTTTCTTT	CASSAPHRVGTEAFF	.	.	TRBJ1-1	TRBV28
TGCGCCAGCAGCCAAGATGCGGGGGCCAAAAACATTCAGTACTTC	CASSQDAGAKNIQYF	.	.	TRBJ2-4	TRBV4-1
TGTGCCAGCAGTTACTCGAGGACAGGGACCACCGGGGAGCTGTTTTTT	CASSYSRTGTTGELFF	.	TRBD1	TRBJ2-2	TRBV6-2/TRBV6-3
TGTGCCAGCAGCTTACAGGCGAACACTGAAGCTTTCTTT	CASSLQANTEAFF	.	.	TRBJ1-1	TRBV14
TGTGCCAGCAGCTTGGGGCGGGGCGGCTACACCTTC	CASSLGRGGYTF	.	.	TRBJ1-2	TRBV5-6
TGTGCCAGCAGCCAAGGGGAGGGCACTGAAGCTTTCTTT	CASSQGEGTEAFF	.	.	TRBJ1-1	TRBV3-1/TRBV3-2
TGTGCCAGCAGCCCGACAGGGAGTTACCAAGAGACCCAGTACTTC	CASSPTGSYQETQYF	.	TRBD1	TRBJ2-5	TRBV5-6
TGTGCCAGCAGTTACCGGGGACAGGGGGCATCGGAAGCTTTCTTT	CASSYRGQGASEAFF	.	TRBD1	TRBJ1-1	TRBV6-5
TGTGCCATCAGTGAGTCGGTGGGGGCTAGCAATCAGCCCCAGCATTTT	CAISESVGASNQPQHF	.	.	TRBJ1-5	TRBV10-3
TGCGCCAGCAGCTTGGTTGGCGGGAATACGCAGTATTTT	CASSLVGGNTQYF	.	.	TRBJ2-3	TRBV5-1
TGTGCCAGCAGTACTCCACAGGGGAGGAATTCACCCCTCCACTTT	CASSTPQGRNSPLHF	few	TRBD1	TRBJ1-6	TRBV28
TGCGCCAGCAGCCAAGAGGGGACAACGTCTGGCGGAAAACTGTTTTTT	CASSQEGTTSGGKLFF	.	.	TRBJ1-4	TRBV4-3
TGTGCCAGCAGCCCGGCCTACGAGCAGTACTTC	CASSPAYEQYF	.	.	TRBJ2-7	TRBV3-1/TRBV3-2
TGTGCCAGCAGCCAAGATGCGAGGGTTCAGGCCAAAAACATTCAGTACTTC	CASSQDARVQAKNIQYF	.	.	TRBJ2-4	TRBV3-1/TRBV3-2
TGTGCCAGCAGCTTATATGCGACTAGCGGGAGTTTCACCTACGAGCAGTACTTC	CASSLYATSGSFTYEQYF	once	TRBD2	TRBJ2-7	TRBV7-8
TGTGCCAGTAGTATAAGCGCGGGACGGACCAGCTCTGGAAACACCATATATTTT	CASSISAGRTSSGNTIYF	.	.	TRBJ1-3	TRBV19
TGTGCCAGCAGTTACAGGGGGCCCAGCTCTGGAAACACCATATATTTT	CASSYRGPSSGNTIYF	.	TRBD1	TRBJ1-3	TRBV6-6
TGCAGCGTTGATAGGTCAGGGGTGCCTGGCTACACCTTC	CSVDRSGVPGYTF	once	.	TRBJ1-2	TRBV29-1
TGTGCCAGCAGTTACAGAAGCGATGAGCAGTTCTTC	CASSYRSDEQFF	.	.	TRBJ2-1	TRBV6-2/TRBV6-3
TGTGCCAGCAGTACCGCGGGTGAAAAACTGTTTTTT	CASSTAGEKLFF	.	.	TRBJ1-4	TRBV2
TGTGCCATCAGTGAGTTGGGGACTCTGCCCCAGCATTTT	CAISELGTLPQHF	.	.	TRBJ1-5	TRBV10-3
TGTGCCAGCAGCGCGTATCCGGGACAGGGGGGTGGCTACACCTTC	CASSAYPGQGGGYTF	.	TRBD1	TRBJ1-2	TRBV5-4
TGTGCCAGCAGTCTAGACAGGGGACACCAGCCCCAGCATTTT	CASSLDRGHQPQHF	once	TRBD1	TRBJ1-5	TRBV27
TGTGCCAGCACTAGAACGCGAACACCTAACACTGAAGCTTTCTTT	CASTRTRTPNTEAFF	.	.	TRBJ1-1	TRBV28
TGTGCCAGCAGCTCGGACAGAAACTATGGCTACACCTTC	CASSSDRNYGYTF	few	.	TRBJ1-2	TRBV11-2
TGTGCCAGCAGCTCCCAGGGGGGTAATAATTCACCCCTCCACTTT	CASSSQGGNNSPLHF	.	TRBD1	TRBJ1-6	TRBV7-3
TGTGCCAGCAGCTTAGCAGTGGCAGGGGATGGCTACACCTTC	CASSLAVAGDGYTF	.	.	TRBJ1-2	TRBV7-9
TGTGCCAGCAGCCAGGGAACAGGGTTGAACACTGAAGCTTTCTTT	CASSQGTGLNTEAFF	.	.	TRBJ1-1	TRBV3-1/TRBV3-2
TGCAGTGCTAGTACACAGAAGGGGACTGAAGCTTTCTTT	CSASTQKGTEAFF	.	.	TRBJ1-1	TRBV20-1
TGTGCCAGCAGCCAAGACCTCCGGGAGTCCGCAACTAATGAAAAACTGTTTTTT	CASSQDLRESATNEKLFF	.	.	TRBJ1-4	TRBV3-1/TRBV3-2
TGTGCCAGCAGACCGAATACAGGGGGCGGCTATGGCTACACCTTC	CASRPNTGGGYGYTF	once	TRBD1	TRBJ1-2	TRBV6-6
TGCGCCAGCAGCACCGGACAGGGGGGCTACGAGCAGTACTTC	CASSTGQGGYEQYF	.	TRBD1	TRBJ2-7	TRBV5-1
TGCGCCAGCAGCCAAAGGGACAGGGGATACGAGCAGTACTTC	CASSQRDRGYEQYF	.	TRBD1	TRBJ2-7	TRBV4-1
TGTGCCAGCAGCTTAACAGGGGCTTATAGCAATCAGCCCCAGCATTTT	CASSLTGAYSNQPQHF	.	TRBD1	TRBJ1-5	TRBV7-2